This T cell receptor (beta chain) was documented in a study of T cell repertoires in cytomegalovirus infection. About the study: CMV infection plus the matching HLA type was flagged by public TCR beta signatures. Points from the study as a whole: Adding up the frequency of public TCR beta families identified people who carried CMV plus the relevant HLA. The response measured ex vivo was dominated by TCR beta clonotypes (HLA-C-restricted and CMV-specific).

Trimming took 0 bases from V and 8 from J, leaving 8 bases between them. The CDR3 extends over 13 amino acids. The germline V gene encodes CDR1 SGHTA and CDR2 FQGNSA. MiXCR was run by TCRdb on the reads, yielding one entry per CDR3 protein. The sample lists approximately 110,000 distinct CDR3 sequences, around 10% occurring once. This clonotype was recorded many times. Its specificity is unknown. V and J are TRBV7-2 and TRBJ2-1, with no clear D. The receptor's source is a human donor in good health (CMV status not recorded). Some clones in this sample may be carry-over from other donors' samples. The sequencing input was PBMCs, sequenced either directly or after in vitro stimulation (not recorded which). CDR3 residues: CASSLADFYEQFF. The CDR3 nucleotides read TGTGCCAGCAGCTTAGCCGACTTCTATGAGCAGTTCTTC. Full variable domain (missing parts from reference TRBV7-2 and TRBJ2-1): GAGVSQSPSNKVTEKGKDVELRCDPISGHTALYWYRQSLGQGLEFLIYFQGNSAPDKSGLPSDRFSAERTGGSVSTLTIQRTQQEDSAVYLCASSLADFYEQFFGPGTRLTVL.